This TCR beta chain was found in a study of blood T cell repertoires in COVID-19. Turning to the study itself: Whether acute or convalescent, the COVID-19 samples came from the United States, Italy and Spain. PBMCs, B-cell-depleted T cells, or T cells were the source of the cDNA or gDNA that made up the material.

Profiled with immunoSEQ multiplex PCR; TCRdb holds only in-frame clones, not every one. The sample lists about 120,000 clones, about 89% occurring once. Input material: peripheral blood. The sequence was collected from a woman in her 70s with acute or convalescent COVID-19.

CDR3 sequence reads: CASSPGTGDWNEQFF. In DNA, the CDR3 is TGTGCCAGCAGCCCCGGGACAGGGGATTGGAATGAGCAGTTCTTC. The chain is built from TRBV5-4 and TRBJ2-1; TRBD1 matches at 10 bases. After removal of 4 bases from V and 7 bases from J, the junction contained 8 bases not matched to a gene. The CDR3 contains 15 residues. Germline assignment: CDR1 SGHNT and CDR2 YYREEE (reference sequence).